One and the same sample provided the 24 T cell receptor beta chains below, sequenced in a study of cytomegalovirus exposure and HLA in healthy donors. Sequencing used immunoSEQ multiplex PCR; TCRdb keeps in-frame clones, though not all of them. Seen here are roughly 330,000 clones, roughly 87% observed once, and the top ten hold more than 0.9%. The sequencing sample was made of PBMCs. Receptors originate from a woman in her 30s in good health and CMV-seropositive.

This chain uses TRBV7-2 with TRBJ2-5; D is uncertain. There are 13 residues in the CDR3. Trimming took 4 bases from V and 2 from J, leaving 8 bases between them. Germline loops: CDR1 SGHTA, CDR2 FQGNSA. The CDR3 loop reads CASSWTKQETQYF. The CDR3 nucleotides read TGTGCCAGCAGCTGGACCAAGCAAGAGACCCAGTACTTC. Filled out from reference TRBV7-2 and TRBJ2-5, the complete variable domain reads GAGVSQSPSNKVTEKGKDVELRCDPISGHTALYWYRQSLGQGLEFLIYFQGNSAPDKSGLPSDRFSAERTGGSVSTLTIQRTQQEDSAVYLCASSWTKQETQYFGPGTRLLVL.

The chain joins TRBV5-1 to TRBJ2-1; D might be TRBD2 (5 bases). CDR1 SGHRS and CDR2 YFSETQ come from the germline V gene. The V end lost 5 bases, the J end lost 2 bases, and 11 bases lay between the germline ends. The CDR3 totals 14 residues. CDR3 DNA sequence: TGCGCCAGCAGGCGGGCTACAGCCTACAATGAGCAGTTCTTC. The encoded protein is CASRRATAYNEQFF. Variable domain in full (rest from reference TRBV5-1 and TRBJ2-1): KAGVTQTPRYLIKTRGQQVTLSCSPISGHRSVSWYQQTPGQGLQFLFEYFSETQRNKGNFPGRFSGRQFSNSRSEMNVSTLELGDSALYLCASRRATAYNEQFFGPGTRLTVL.

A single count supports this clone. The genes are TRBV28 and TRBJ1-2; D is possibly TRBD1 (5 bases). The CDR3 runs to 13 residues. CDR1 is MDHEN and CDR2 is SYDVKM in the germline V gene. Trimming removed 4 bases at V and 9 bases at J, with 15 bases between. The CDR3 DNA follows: TGTGCCAGCAGTTCCCCGAGGGGTATGAGCTACACCTTC. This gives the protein CASSSPRGMSYTF.

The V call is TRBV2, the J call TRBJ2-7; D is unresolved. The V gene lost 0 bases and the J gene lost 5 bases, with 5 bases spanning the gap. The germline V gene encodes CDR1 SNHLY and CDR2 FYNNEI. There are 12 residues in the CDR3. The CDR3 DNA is TGTGCCAGCAGTGAAGCCTCAAACGAGCAGTACTTC. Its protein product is CASSEASNEQYF.

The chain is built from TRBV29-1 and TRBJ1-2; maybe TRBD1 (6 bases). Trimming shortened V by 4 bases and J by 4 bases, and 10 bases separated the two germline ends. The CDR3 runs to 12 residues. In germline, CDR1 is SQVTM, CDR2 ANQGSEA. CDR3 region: CSVVQGSYGYTF. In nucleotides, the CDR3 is TGCAGCGTTGTGCAGGGGAGCTATGGCTACACCTTC. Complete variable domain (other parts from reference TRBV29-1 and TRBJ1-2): SAVISQKPSRDICQRGTSLTIQCQVDSQVTMMFWYRQQPGQSLTLIATANQGSEATYESGFVIDKFPISRPNLTFSTLTVSNMSPEDSSIYLCSVVQGSYGYTFGSGTRLTVV.

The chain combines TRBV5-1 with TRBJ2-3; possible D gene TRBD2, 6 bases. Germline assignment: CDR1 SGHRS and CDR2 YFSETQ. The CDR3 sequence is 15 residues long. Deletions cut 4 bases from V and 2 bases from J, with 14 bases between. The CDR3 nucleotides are TGCGCCAGCAGCAGGGGACTTGACTTCACAGATACGCAGTATTTT. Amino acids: CASSRGLDFTDTQYF.

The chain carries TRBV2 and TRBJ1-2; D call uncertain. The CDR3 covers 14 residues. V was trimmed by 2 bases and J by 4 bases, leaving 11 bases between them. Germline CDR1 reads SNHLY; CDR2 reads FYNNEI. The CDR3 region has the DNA TGTGCCAGCAGTGAACAGCGGGTCCGCTATGGCTACACCTTC. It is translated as CASSEQRVRYGYTF.

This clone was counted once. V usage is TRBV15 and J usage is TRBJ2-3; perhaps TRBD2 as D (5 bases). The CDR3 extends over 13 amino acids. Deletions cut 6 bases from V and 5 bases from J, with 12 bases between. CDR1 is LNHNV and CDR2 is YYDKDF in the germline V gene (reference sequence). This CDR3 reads CATRKTSLDTQYF. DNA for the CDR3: TGTGCCACCAGGAAAACTAGTTTAGATACGCAGTATTTT.

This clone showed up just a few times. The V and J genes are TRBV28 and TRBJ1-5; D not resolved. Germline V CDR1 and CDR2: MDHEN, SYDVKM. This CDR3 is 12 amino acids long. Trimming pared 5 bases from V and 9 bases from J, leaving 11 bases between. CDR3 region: CASSQPFPPQHF. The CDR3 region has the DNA TGTGCCAGCAGTCAGCCCTTTCCGCCCCAGCATTTT.

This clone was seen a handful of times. CDR3 sequence (DNA): TGTGCCAGCAGCTTCGGATTAGGACAGCAATCCGATGATTATGGCTACACCTTC. Amino acid sequence: CASSFGLGQQSDDYGYTF. The rearrangement links TRBV7-9 to TRBJ1-2; D perhaps matches TRBD1 (6 bases). The germline V and J ends were trimmed by 3 bases and 5 bases, with 25 bases remaining between them. The germline CDR1 and CDR2 sequences are SEHNR and FQNEAQ (reference sequence). The CDR3 runs to 18 residues.

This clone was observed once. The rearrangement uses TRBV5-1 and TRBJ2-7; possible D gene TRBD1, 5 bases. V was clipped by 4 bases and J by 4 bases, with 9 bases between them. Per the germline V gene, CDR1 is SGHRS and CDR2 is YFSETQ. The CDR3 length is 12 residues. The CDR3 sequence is CASSIQGYEQYF. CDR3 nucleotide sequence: TGCGCCAGCAGCATTCAGGGTTACGAGCAGTACTTC.

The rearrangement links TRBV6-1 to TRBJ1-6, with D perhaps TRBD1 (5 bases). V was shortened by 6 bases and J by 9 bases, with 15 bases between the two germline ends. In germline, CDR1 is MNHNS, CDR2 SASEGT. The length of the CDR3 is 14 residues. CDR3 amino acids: CASRIQGRGSPLHF. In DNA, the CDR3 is TGTGCCAGCAGAATTCAGGGCCGGGGTTCACCCCTCCACTTT.

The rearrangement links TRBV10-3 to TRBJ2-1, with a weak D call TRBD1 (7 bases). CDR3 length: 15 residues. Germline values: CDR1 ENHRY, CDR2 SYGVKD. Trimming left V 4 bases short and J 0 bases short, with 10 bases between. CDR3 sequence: CAISGQGGSYNEQFF. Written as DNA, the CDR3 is TGTGCCATCAGTGGCCAGGGGGGCTCCTACAATGAGCAGTTCTTC.

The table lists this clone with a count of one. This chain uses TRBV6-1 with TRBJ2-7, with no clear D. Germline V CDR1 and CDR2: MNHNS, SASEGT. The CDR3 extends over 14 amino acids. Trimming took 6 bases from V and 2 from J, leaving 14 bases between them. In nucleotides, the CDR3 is TGTGCCAGCAGAGGCCCCATGATACCCTACGAGCAGTACTTC. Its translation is CASRGPMIPYEQYF.

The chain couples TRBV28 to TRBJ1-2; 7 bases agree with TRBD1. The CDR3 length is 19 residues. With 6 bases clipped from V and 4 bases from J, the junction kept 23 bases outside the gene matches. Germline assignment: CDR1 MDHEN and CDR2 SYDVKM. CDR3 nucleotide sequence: TGTGCCAGCAGCCGACGACAGGGCGGGTCGTGGACGAGGGGCTATGGCTACACCTTC. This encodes CASSRRQGGSWTRGYGYTF.

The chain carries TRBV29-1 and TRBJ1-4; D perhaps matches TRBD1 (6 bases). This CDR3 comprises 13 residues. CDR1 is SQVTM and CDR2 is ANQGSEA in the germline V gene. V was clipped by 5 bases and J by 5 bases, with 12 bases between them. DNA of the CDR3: TGCAGCGTTAACAGGGCCCCGAATGAAAAACTGTTTTTT. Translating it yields CSVNRAPNEKLFF.

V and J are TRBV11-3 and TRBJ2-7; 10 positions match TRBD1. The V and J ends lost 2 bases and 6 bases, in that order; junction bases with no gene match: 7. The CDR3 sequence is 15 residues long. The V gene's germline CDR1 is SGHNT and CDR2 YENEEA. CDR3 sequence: CASSLSGQGSSEQYF. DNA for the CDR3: TGTGCCAGCAGCTTATCGGGACAGGGGTCTTCCGAGCAGTACTTC.

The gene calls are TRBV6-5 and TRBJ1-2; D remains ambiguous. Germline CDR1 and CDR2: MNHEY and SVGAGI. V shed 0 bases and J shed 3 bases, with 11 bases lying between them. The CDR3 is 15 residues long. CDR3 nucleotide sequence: TGTGCCAGCAGTTACTCGATACCAGCGTACTATGGCTACACCTTC. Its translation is CASSYSIPAYYGYTF.

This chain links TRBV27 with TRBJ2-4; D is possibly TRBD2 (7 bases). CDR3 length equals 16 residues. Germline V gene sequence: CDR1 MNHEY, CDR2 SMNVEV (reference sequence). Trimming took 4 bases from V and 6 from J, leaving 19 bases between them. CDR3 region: CASSSTIGGAVNIQYF. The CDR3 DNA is TGTGCCAGCAGTTCTACGATAGGGGGGGCCGTAAACATTCAGTACTTC.

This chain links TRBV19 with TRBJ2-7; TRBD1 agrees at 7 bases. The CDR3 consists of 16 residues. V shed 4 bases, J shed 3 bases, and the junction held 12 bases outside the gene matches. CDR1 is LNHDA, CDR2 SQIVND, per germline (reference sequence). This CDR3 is CASSKNTGQLNYEQYF. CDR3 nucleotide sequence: TGTGCCAGTAGTAAAAATACGGGACAGTTAAACTACGAGCAGTACTTC.

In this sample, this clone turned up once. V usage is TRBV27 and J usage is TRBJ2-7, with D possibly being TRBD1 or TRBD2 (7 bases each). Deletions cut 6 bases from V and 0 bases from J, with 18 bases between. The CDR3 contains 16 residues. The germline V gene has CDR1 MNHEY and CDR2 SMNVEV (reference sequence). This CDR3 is CASSPSSGTVSYEQYF. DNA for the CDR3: TGTGCCAGCAGCCCTTCAAGCGGGACAGTCTCCTACGAGCAGTACTTC.

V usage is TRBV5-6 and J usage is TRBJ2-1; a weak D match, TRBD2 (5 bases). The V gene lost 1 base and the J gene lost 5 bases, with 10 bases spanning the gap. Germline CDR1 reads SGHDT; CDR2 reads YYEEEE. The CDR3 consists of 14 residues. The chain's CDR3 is CASSLNLAHNEQFF. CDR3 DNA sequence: TGTGCCAGCAGCTTGAATCTAGCCCACAATGAGCAGTTCTTC.

The CDR3 region has the DNA TGTGCCAGCAAATTCGGGACAGGGGGCGCGTTGGGCTACACCTTC. It codes for CASKFGTGGALGYTF. This rearrangement joins TRBV2 to TRBJ1-2; TRBD1 aligns across 12 bases. The germline gives CDR1 SNHLY, CDR2 FYNNEI. J gave up 8 bases and V 7 bases, and 11 bases lay outside the gene matches. The CDR3 contains 15 residues.

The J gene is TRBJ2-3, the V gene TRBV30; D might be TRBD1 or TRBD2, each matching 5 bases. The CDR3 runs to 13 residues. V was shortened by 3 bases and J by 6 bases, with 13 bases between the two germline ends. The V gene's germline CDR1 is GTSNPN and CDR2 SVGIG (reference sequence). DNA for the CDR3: TGTGCCTGGAGAGCCACGGGGCGGGATACGCAGTATTTT. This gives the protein CAWRATGRDTQYF. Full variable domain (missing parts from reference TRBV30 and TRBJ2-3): SQTIHQWPATLVQPVGSPLSLECTVEGTSNPNLYWYRQAAGRGLQLLFYSVGIGQISSEVPQNLSASRPQDRQFILSSKKLLLSDSGFYLCAWRATGRDTQYFGPGTRLTVL.